This TCR beta chain was obtained from a study of T cell clones after liver transplantation. Looking at the study overall: Subjects received no induction therapy and standard immunosuppression until randomization at 12-24 months post-transplant. Draws occurred before transplant, before withdrawal, and after complete or failed withdrawal.

The CDR3 covers 15 residues. V dropped 4 bases and J dropped 6; count of bases not matched to a gene: 9. Per the germline V gene, CDR1 is WNHNN and CDR2 is SYGVQD (reference sequence). Repertoires were generated with immunoSEQ multiplex PCR, while TCRdb's copy carries only in-frame clones and drops some. The repertoire includes roughly 51,000 clones, 55% to 75% of them detected once, and 7.5% to 10% sits in the top ten. Unstimulated PBMCs were sorted into CD3+CD4+ and CD3+CD8+ populations. The clonotype originates from a human patient who received a liver transplant. Some T cells may be the graft donor's. The chain links TRBV10-1 to TRBJ2-7; 10 bases are a match to TRBD1. Sequencing was performed on CD4+ T cells from blood, taken approximately 54 months after liver transplant. CDR3 region: CASSASSGTGVEQYF. CDR3 nucleotides: TGCGCCAGCAGTGCCTCCTCCGGGACAGGGGTCGAGCAGTACTTC.